These 18 T cell receptor beta chains were all obtained from the same sample, sequenced in a study of cytotoxic CD8 clonotypes in ibrutinib-treated CLL. Data came from immunoSEQ multiplex PCR; TCRdb stores just in-frame clones and leaves some out. The sample holds 60,000 to 75,000 clones, 90% seen once. The sample in question was PBMCs, obtained after 12 months of ibrutinib treatment. These receptors all stem from a human donor with chronic lymphocytic leukemia.

V gene TRBV7-2 combines with J gene TRBJ2-4; a possible D gene is TRBD2 (7 bases). V was clipped by 4 bases and J by 9 bases, with 19 bases between them. Germline V gives CDR1 SGHTA, CDR2 FQGNSA. This CDR3 contains 15 residues. The CDR3 protein is CASSSLAGAGSIQYF. CDR3 DNA: TGTGCCAGCAGCTCCCTTGCGGGGGCCGGTTCCATTCAGTACTTC.

The chain employs TRBV7-9 and TRBJ2-7, with 11 bases lining up with TRBD1. Germline V lookup: CDR1 SEHNR, CDR2 FQNEAQ (reference sequence). V was clipped by 6 bases and J by 7 bases; unmatched bases: 8. The CDR3 totals 14 residues. CDR3 protein: CASRAGQGEREQYF. Written as DNA, the CDR3 is TGTGCCAGCAGAGCGGGACAGGGGGAGAGGGAGCAGTACTTC.

V is TRBV19 and J is TRBJ2-1, with 12 bases identical to TRBD2. Per germline, CDR1 LNHDA and CDR2 SQIVND (reference sequence). V lost 2 bases to trimming and J lost 0 bases; unmatched junction nucleotides: 5. CDR3 length: 18 amino acids. The DNA of the CDR3 is TGTGCCAGTAGTATACCCCGGACTAGCGGGATCTCCTACAATGAGCAGTTCTTC. Translated: CASSIPRTSGISYNEQFF.

J is TRBJ2-7 and V is TRBV7-8; D possibly corresponds to TRBD2 (6 bases). V lost 5 bases and J 3 bases, leaving 8 bases between the germline ends. The germline gives CDR1 SGHVS, CDR2 FQNEAQ. The CDR3 loop spans 12 amino acids. CDR3 in DNA: TGTGCCAGCAGCCCGACTAGCTACGAGCAGTACTTC. It yields the protein CASSPTSYEQYF.

The chain is built from TRBV29-1 and TRBJ2-7, with 7 bases that match TRBD1. Germline CDR1 SQVTM, CDR2 ANQGSEA. CDR3 length: 12 residues. V was pared by 4 bases and J by 3 bases, with 3 bases of the junction left unmatched. The CDR3 DNA is TGCAGCGTTGGGGACAGCTACTACGAGCAGTACTTC. This gives the protein CSVGDSYYEQYF.

The chain is built from TRBV6-5 and TRBJ2-1; D remains unclear. Deletions cut 6 bases from V and 0 bases from J, with 12 bases between. The CDR3 covers 15 residues. From germline, CDR1 is MNHEY and CDR2 SVGAGI. The CDR3 DNA follows: TGTGCCAGCAGCCGTAGTACGAGCTCCTACAATGAGCAGTTCTTC. Amino acid sequence: CASSRSTSSYNEQFF.

This clone was seen a few times. The chain recombines TRBV6-5 with TRBJ2-6; D gene unclear. The V end lost 0 bases, the J end lost 4 bases, and 7 bases lay between the germline ends. The CDR3 has 15 amino acids. Germline-derived CDR1 and CDR2 are MNHEY and SVGAGI. This CDR3 is CASSYSGSGANVLTF. For the CDR3, the DNA is TGTGCCAGCAGTTACTCCGGTTCCGGGGCCAACGTCCTGACTTTC.

V usage is TRBV5-1 and J usage is TRBJ2-3; TRBD2 matches 9 bases. V lost 4 bases, J lost 6 bases, and 12 bases stayed unmatched. This CDR3 has 16 residues. Germline CDR1 and CDR2: SGHRS and YFSETQ. The CDR3 loop is CASSLPTSGGKDTQYF. The CDR3 DNA reads TGCGCCAGCAGCCTTCCGACTAGCGGAGGAAAGGATACGCAGTATTTT.

This chain joins TRBV30 and TRBJ2-7; D gene unclear. V dropped 4 bases and J dropped 5 bases, with 9 bases sitting between them. The CDR3 covers 11 residues. CDR1 and CDR2 (germline): GTSNPN, SVGIG (reference sequence). CDR3: CAWMEYHEQYF. The CDR3 nucleotides read TGTGCCTGGATGGAGTACCACGAGCAGTACTTC. Full variable domain (remainder filled in from reference TRBV30 and TRBJ2-7): SQTIHQWPATLVQPVGSPLSLECTVEGTSNPNLYWYRQAAGRGLQLLFYSVGIGQISSEVPQNLSASRPQDRQFILSSKKLLLSDSGFYLCAWMEYHEQYFGPGTRLTVT.

V and J are TRBV7-2 and TRBJ2-2, with 7 bases matching TRBD2. The CDR3 sequence is 17 residues long. With V trimmed by 0 bases and J by 4 bases, 8 bases remained unmatched. The V gene's germline CDR1 is SGHTA and CDR2 FQGNSA. In DNA, the CDR3 is TGTGCCAGCAGCTTAGCCGGCGGGAGCCCGCCCACCGGGGAGCTGTTTTTT. Encoded protein: CASSLAGGSPPTGELFF.

The V gene is TRBV6-5, the J gene TRBJ1-5, with D possibly TRBD1 on 5 matching bases. V gave up 6 bases and J gave up 6 bases, with 15 bases separating them. The CDR3 loop spans 14 amino acids. The germline V gene encodes CDR1 MNHEY and CDR2 SVGAGI. CDR3 region: CASSLLGGTQPQHF. Written as DNA, the CDR3 is TGTGCCAGCAGCCTATTGGGGGGTACTCAGCCCCAGCATTTT.

The chain combines TRBV6-5 with TRBJ2-7, with 7 bases aligning to TRBD1. Germline-derived CDR1 and CDR2 are MNHEY and SVGAGI. Unmatched junction bases numbered 7, after V lost 8 bases and J lost 0 bases. The CDR3 is made up of 14 amino acids. CDR3 sequence: CASHETGSSYEQYF. In DNA, the CDR3 is TGTGCCAGCCACGAGACAGGGAGCTCCTACGAGCAGTACTTC.

This chain uses TRBV5-6 with TRBJ2-2; D unclear. With 4 bases removed from V and 6 bases from J, the gap between germline ends came to 10 bases. This CDR3 is built from 13 residues. Germline CDR1 and CDR2: SGHDT and YYEEEE. The CDR3 bases are TGTGCCAGCAGCCTAACTTTTCCCGGGGAGCTGTTTTTT. This sequence encodes CASSLTFPGELFF.

This sequence joins TRBV7-3 and TRBJ2-5; either TRBD1 or TRBD2 may supply D (5 bases each). CDR1 and CDR2 (germline): SGHTA, FQGTGA. This CDR3 spans 13 amino acids. The V gene lost 2 bases and the J gene lost 4 bases, with 8 bases spanning the gap. CDR3 bases: TGTGCCAGCAGCTTAGGGACCACAGAGACCCAGTACTTC. The encoded protein is CASSLGTTETQYF.

The rearrangement links TRBV7-2 to TRBJ1-4; D is undetermined. The germline V gene encodes CDR1 SGHTA and CDR2 FQGNSA. This CDR3 comprises 13 residues. V dropped 1 base and J dropped 8 bases, with 8 bases sitting between them. This CDR3 reads CASSLVAPEKLFF. In nucleotides, the CDR3 is TGTGCCAGCAGCTTAGTTGCCCCCGAAAAACTGTTTTTT.

The chain employs TRBV19 and TRBJ2-1; possibly TRBD1 for D (6 bases). V was pared by 5 bases and J by 8 bases, with 25 bases between. Per the germline V gene, CDR1 is LNHDA and CDR2 is SQIVND (reference sequence). The length of the CDR3 is 17 residues. CDR3 in DNA: TGTGCCAGTAGTCTCCCACTAGTTTTGACCCCAGGGGATGAGCAGTTCTTC. It yields the protein CASSLPLVLTPGDEQFF.

The chain carries TRBV30 and TRBJ2-3; D possibly corresponds to TRBD2 (6 bases). V was trimmed by 0 bases and J by 0 bases, leaving 10 bases between them. CDR3 size: 15 residues. The germline V gene encodes CDR1 GTSNPN and CDR2 SVGIG (reference sequence). In nucleotides, the CDR3 is TGTGCCTGGAGTGTTGGTAGCGGTAGCACAGATACGCAGTATTTT. Protein product: CAWSVGSGSTDTQYF.

V usage is TRBV19 and J usage is TRBJ1-5; TRBD1 aligns across 8 bases. The CDR3 spans 15 residues. In germline, CDR1 is LNHDA, CDR2 SQIVND (reference sequence). Trimming took 6 bases from V and 7 from J; bases not matched to a gene: 11. In nucleotides, the CDR3 is TGTGCCAGTAGGACAGGGGCCGTAAGGGGCCAGCCCCAGCATTTT. Protein sequence: CASRTGAVRGQPQHF.